This T cell receptor (beta chain) was sequenced during a study of quantifying T cell responses using KT2 cells. Study summary: RNA was reverse transcribed with TCR alpha and beta constant-region primers.

An oligo carrying a UMI was ligated to the cDNA 3' end. An equimolar mix of RC1.1 and RC1.2 primed the beta chain across TRBC1 and TRBC2. TCRdb re-called the UMI-ligation and nested PCR reads with MiXCR, one entry per CDR3 protein. The table has around 50,000 distinct CDR3 sequences, 11% seen once. Losses at the gene ends were 5 bases for V and 5 bases for J; bases not matched to a gene: 16. CDR1 and CDR2 from the germline V gene are MNHEY and SVGAGI. The CDR3 runs to 17 residues. The sample is PBMC spiked with counted cells of clone KT2. What was sequenced was PBMCs spiked with cells of the T cell clone KT2. The sequence derives from a human donor. The chain carries TRBV6-5 and TRBJ1-2; 8 bases are shared with TRBD1. DNA of the CDR3: TGTGCCAGCAGTCCGTACGGACAGGGAAAGGTGAAATATGGCTACACCTTC. It yields the protein CASSPYGQGKVKYGYTF.